One and the same sample provided the 18 T cell receptor beta chains below, sequenced in a study of Tregs in tolerant kidney transplant recipients. Profiled with immunoSEQ multiplex PCR; TCRdb holds only in-frame clones, not every one. Found here are some 100,000 clones, roughly 92% of them singletons; the top ten hold approximately 0.59%. What was sequenced was CD4+ T cells from blood. The source of these receptors is a human donor in good health.

The gene calls are TRBV6-1 and TRBJ1-5, with D uncertain. CDR1 and CDR2 (germline): MNHNS, SASEGT. The CDR3 extends over 15 amino acids. V dropped 6 bases and J dropped 0 bases, with 12 bases sitting between them. The CDR3 DNA sequence: TGTGCCAGCAGCCTGGACCCCTATAGCAATCAGCCCCAGCATTTT. It is translated as CASSLDPYSNQPQHF.

V usage is TRBV21-1 and J usage is TRBJ1-1. TRBV21-1 is a listed pseudogene. There are 17 residues in the CDR3. For the CDR3, the DNA is TGTGCCAGCAGCAAAGCGCGGATTACGAGCATGAACACTGAAGCTTTCTTT. As protein: CASSKARITSMNTEAFF.

CDR3 in DNA: TGTGCCAGCAGCGTAGGACTAGCAGGCGAGACCCAGTACTTC. Its protein is CASSVGLAGETQYF. J is TRBJ2-5 and V is TRBV9; the match to TRBD2 covers 7 bases. Germline CDR1 reads SGDLS; CDR2 reads YYNGEE. The CDR3 has 14 amino acids. Trimming cost V 0 bases and J 5 bases; bases outside gene matches: 4.

The chain carries TRBV6-6 and TRBJ2-5; no clear D. V lost 0 bases to trimming and J lost 2 bases, with 1 base between them. The germline gives CDR1 MNHNY, CDR2 SVGAGI (reference sequence). This CDR3 spans 12 amino acids. Written as DNA, the CDR3 is TGTGCCAGCAGTTACTCTCAAGAGACCCAGTACTTC. Encoded protein: CASSYSQETQYF.

This chain joins TRBV7-8 and TRBJ2-7; D is possibly TRBD1 (6 bases). Germline values: CDR1 SGHVS, CDR2 FQNEAQ. The CDR3 runs to 15 residues. With 7 bases removed from V and 4 bases from J, the gap between germline ends came to 20 bases. The CDR3 spells CASIPTGRLIYEQYF. The CDR3 nucleotides are TGTGCCAGCATCCCTACAGGGCGGCTGATTTACGAGCAGTACTTC.

This rearrangement joins TRBV6-5 to TRBJ1-6; D not certain. Germline V gene data show CDR1 as MNHEY and CDR2 as SVGAGI. The CDR3 sequence is 14 residues long. Trimming left V 7 bases short and J 7 bases short, with 14 bases between. The CDR3 reads CASTIRVTNSPLHF. The CDR3 nucleotides read TGTGCCAGCACCATTAGAGTCACCAATTCACCCCTCCACTTT.

The chain employs TRBV10-3 and TRBJ2-7; 9 positions match TRBD2. This CDR3 is built from 14 residues. Per germline, CDR1 ENHRY and CDR2 SYGVKD. J was trimmed by 2 bases and V by 11 bases; bases with no gene match: 10. The CDR3 protein is CAAKASGATYEQYF. The CDR3 DNA reads as TGTGCCGCCAAAGCTAGCGGGGCAACCTACGAGCAGTACTTC.

Comment on this clone: The conserved phenylalanine or tryptophan normally closing the CDR3 is absent here, so this likely arose from a read error. It is unclear where the CDR3 begins or ends on the DNA, so no DNA is shown, and the CDR3 is as TCRdb lists it. The chain employs TRBV4-1 and TRBJ1-2. Germline V gene data show CDR1 as MGHRA and CDR2 as YSYEKL. Counting both end residues, the CDR3 totals 14 amino acids. The chain's CDR3 is CASSQDLGTMATRA.

In its sample, this clone was seen once. The J gene is TRBJ2-5, the V gene TRBV10-1, with 8 bases lining up with TRBD1. This CDR3 spans 14 amino acids. Germline V lookup: CDR1 WNHNN, CDR2 SYGVQD (reference sequence). V shed 5 bases and J 0 bases; nucleotides not matched to a gene: 2. This CDR3 reads CASSWDRHQETQYF. The CDR3 DNA sequence: TGCGCCAGCAGTTGGGACAGGCACCAAGAGACCCAGTACTTC.

The CDR3 loop is CASSLAGSSYNSPLHF. CDR3 nucleotide sequence: TGTGCCAGCAGCTTGGCAGGGAGCTCCTATAATTCACCCCTCCACTTT. This chain links TRBV5-6 with TRBJ1-6; possibly TRBD1 for D (5 bases). In germline, CDR1 is SGHDT, CDR2 YYEEEE. The V gene lost 0 bases and the J gene lost 0 bases, with 7 bases spanning the gap. The CDR3 runs to 16 residues.

The chain couples TRBV5-1 to TRBJ1-5; perhaps TRBD1 as D (6 bases). Per the germline V gene, CDR1 is SGHRS and CDR2 is YFSETQ. V lost 0 bases to trimming and J lost 4 bases, with 11 bases between them. CDR3 length: 15 amino acids. For the CDR3, the DNA is TGCGCCAGCAGCTTGGCCGGACAGAAGAATCAGCCCCAGCATTTT. Amino acid sequence: CASSLAGQKNQPQHF.

The chain uses TRBV19 and TRBJ1-4; D gene unclear. Germline loops: CDR1 LNHDA, CDR2 SQIVND (reference sequence). The CDR3 is made up of 16 amino acids. V lost 2 bases to trimming and J lost 12 bases, with 22 bases between them. The CDR3 loop reads CASSITILGSYVELFF. CDR3 in DNA: TGTGCCAGTAGTATAACAATTCTAGGCAGTTACGTGGAACTGTTTTTT.

V and J are TRBV18 and TRBJ2-1; D may be TRBD1 or TRBD2 (5 bases each). The CDR3 runs 15 residues. V was trimmed by 4 bases and J by 0 bases, leaving 10 bases between them. Germline V gene lookup returns CDR1 KGHSH and CDR2 LQKENI. The DNA for the CDR3 is TGTGCCAGCTCACGGGACCGGAGCTCCTACAATGAGCAGTTCTTC. Residues: CASSRDRSSYNEQFF. The whole variable domain, filled in from reference TRBV18 and TRBJ2-1, reads NAGVMQNPRHLVRRRGQEARLRCSPMKGHSHVYWYRQLPEEGLKFMVYLQKENIIDESGMPKERFSAEFPKEGPSILRIQQVVRGDSAAYFCASSRDRSSYNEQFFGPGTRLTVL.

This rearrangement joins TRBV29-1 to TRBJ2-3, with TRBD2 matching 11 bases. V lost 4 bases, J lost 2 bases, and 2 bases stayed unmatched. The CDR3 is 14 residues long. Per germline, CDR1 SQVTM and CDR2 ANQGSEA. CDR3 sequence reads: CSVGGLADTDTQYF. The CDR3 DNA reads TGCAGCGTTGGGGGACTAGCGGACACAGATACGCAGTATTTT.

The CDR3 coding sequence is TGTGCCAGCTCACCTGACAGGGCGGGGACTGAAGCTTTCTTT. Translation gives CASSPDRAGTEAFF. The V call is TRBV18, the J call TRBJ1-1, with TRBD1 matching over 7 bases. J gave up 5 bases and V 3 bases, and 6 bases lay outside the gene matches. The length of the CDR3 is 14 residues. Germline V lookup: CDR1 KGHSH, CDR2 LQKENI. The whole variable domain, remainder taken from reference TRBV18 and TRBJ1-1, is NAGVMQNPRHLVRRRGQEARLRCSPMKGHSHVYWYRQLPEEGLKFMVYLQKENIIDESGMPKERFSAEFPKEGPSILRIQQVVRGDSAAYFCASSPDRAGTEAFFGQGTRLTVV.

This clone was seen more than once but under ten times. The rearrangement links TRBV19 to TRBJ1-2, with D possibly being TRBD1 (6 bases). The CDR3 covers 12 residues. Germline values: CDR1 LNHDA, CDR2 SQIVND (reference sequence). The germline V and J ends were trimmed by 8 bases and 4 bases, with 11 bases remaining between them. The DNA for the CDR3 is TGTGCCAGTCGGGGGACACCCTATGGCTACACCTTC. It specifies CASRGTPYGYTF.

This clone was observed a single time. The chain joins TRBV19 to TRBJ2-5; D is possibly TRBD1 (6 bases). V dropped 4 bases and J dropped 4 bases, with 16 bases sitting between them. The CDR3 is made up of 15 amino acids. The germline V gene encodes CDR1 LNHDA and CDR2 SQIVND (reference sequence). This CDR3 reads CASSKGSQGRETQYF. Here the CDR3 DNA reads TGTGCCAGTAGTAAGGGGTCGCAGGGGAGAGAGACCCAGTACTTC.

The CDR3 spells CASSPSLMGLETQYF. The CDR3 DNA is TGTGCCAGCAGCCCTAGCCTGATGGGGCTAGAGACCCAGTACTTC. This chain joins TRBV7-7 and TRBJ2-5; D could derive from TRBD1 or TRBD2 (5 bases each). CDR1 SSHAT and CDR2 FNYEAQ come from the germline V gene (reference sequence). The CDR3 contains 15 residues. Trimming took off 5 bases at V and 4 bases at J, with 17 bases between the two ends.